A single sample is the source of the 3 T cell receptor beta chains below, sequenced in a study of cytomegalovirus exposure and HLA in healthy donors. The primer mix had 60 Vbeta and 13 Jbeta primers. Sequenced by immunoSEQ multiplex PCR; TCRdb stores in-frame clones only, minus some. The sample has 150,000 to 200,000 clones; roughly 86% are singletons. Sequencing used PBMCs. All receptors come from a woman under 30 in good health and CMV-seronegative.

The chain carries TRBV21-1 and TRBJ2-2; TRBD1, as called in the table, went unchecked against the DNA. TRBV21-1 is termed a pseudogene. The CDR3 covers 15 residues. As DNA, the CDR3 is TGTGCCAGCAGCGGCCGGACAGGACAGCCCGGGGAGCTGTTTTTT. This codes for CASSGRTGQPGELFF.

This chain uses TRBV11-2 with TRBJ1-5, with 10 bases aligning to TRBD1. Germline CDR1 SGHAT, CDR2 FQNNGV. Losses at the gene ends were 3 bases for V and 3 bases for J; bases not matched to a gene: 5. The CDR3 is 16 residues long. The CDR3 spells CASSFPGQGHNQPQHF. CDR3 in DNA: TGTGCCAGCAGCTTTCCGGGACAGGGGCACAATCAGCCCCAGCATTTT.

J is TRBJ2-5 and V is TRBV4-1, with D perhaps TRBD2 (6 bases). Germline V lookup: CDR1 MGHRA, CDR2 YSYEKL. The CDR3 is 16 amino acids. V was shortened by 2 bases and J by 7 bases, with 20 bases between the two germline ends. The CDR3 here is CASSQLPQSSEGTQYF. In DNA, the CDR3 is TGCGCCAGCAGCCAACTTCCTCAAAGCTCGGAGGGGACCCAGTACTTC.